This T cell receptor beta chain stems from a study of blood T cell repertoires in COVID-19 (dated by TCRdb to 2020 to 2022). Study-wide context: The collaborator samples originated in the United States, Italy and Spain and spanned the acute and convalescent phases of COVID-19. The prospective study material was composed of cDNA or gDNA derived from T cells, B-cell-depleted T cells, or PBMCs. Subjects who had been exposed to COVID-19, were actively infected with it, or had recovered from it provided the deeply sampled blood TCRbeta repertoires that made up the dataset. The repertoires were released in a freely available public database intended as a resource for research on the immune response to SARS-CoV-2. The samples were drawn from two sources: the first 160 participants of the ongoing ImmuneRACE study, and 1,200 or so subjects contributed by 6 global collaborators. A de-identified subject ID, COVID-19 status, age in years and sex were almost always included in the sample metadata. Where available, HLA class I and class II types were obtained from metadata supplied by the sample provider rather than from assay-based typing.

TCRbeta CDR3 regions were amplified from genomic DNA using the immunoSEQ Assay, a bias-controlled multiplex PCR. Turning to the authors' computational methods: Nucleated cell counts per sample were estimated from amplification of reference gene primers within the assay. To quantify the absolute abundance of each unique TCRbeta CDR3 rearrangement, sequence reads were collapsed and filtered. For each sample, productive Simpson clonality was calculated as the square root of Simpson's diversity index over productive rearrangements. TCRdb limited this immuneACCESS table to in-frame rearrangements with V and J called. A share of clones is missing; checked studies link under half to unresolved V genes, and the rest is unexplained. V, J and clone size derive from that table, while D and trimming were established from the DNA sequence. Within this sample are roughly 200,000 clones, with approximately 90% of them counted one time only. Roughly 2.5% of the sample is taken by the ten largest.

The investigation overall reported the following: The amount of clinical and demographic metadata varied by source and participant and was provided uncurated.

In the prospective study, participants were roughly 18 to 90 years old, resided in about two dozen geographic areas of the United States, and were enrolled through a virtual design. To assign participants to cohorts, the prospective study relied on clinical history that participants themselves reported in a screening survey and a study questionnaire. Recovered participants in ImmuneRACE Cohort 3 were defined as having two consecutive negative NP/OP PCR tests, clearance from a healthcare professional, or resolution of symptoms. In the prospective study, whole blood, serum and a nasopharyngeal or oropharyngeal swab were collected from each participant by mobile phlebotomists. Participants in the prospective study had the option to provide additional blood draws and questionnaires over a 2-month period. Blood samples from the prospective study were shipped frozen or at room temperature prior to DNA extraction.

In this sample, this clone turned up once. No cognate antigen has been identified for it. Base qualities are not at hand, and no much larger clone is one base apart. Per the germline V gene, KGHSH is the CDR1 and LQKENI is the CDR2. The V and J ends are trimmed by 3 bases and 2 bases, leaving 13 bases between them. The CDR3 holds 15 amino acids from the cysteine to the phenylalanine. Here the CDR3 DNA is all that survives: 45 bases in frame from base 1. This clonotype was sampled from a woman aged 30 to 39 who had recovered from COVID-19. The rearrangement joined TRBV18 to TRBJ1-1; TRBD1 is possibly the D segment (6 matching bases). The sample comprised PBMCs or T cells enriched from blood (not recorded which). The CDR3 protein: CASSPQGTPNTEAFF. The DNA reads TGTGCCAGCTCACCTCAGGGGACGCCAAACACTGAAGCTTTCTTT.